The 24 T cell receptor beta chains listed next were all sequenced from one sample in a study of neurological immune-mediated disorders. TCRdb passed the 5' RACE reads through MiXCR, listing each CDR3 protein once. The profile shows 50,000 to 60,000 distinct CDR3 sequences, over 3.5% of them singletons. Sequencing input: CD4+ T cells from blood. All receptors come from a woman in her 40s with multiple sclerosis.

In regard to this clonotype: At one of its ends the junction is not consistent with the germline gene, which may arise from a read error. The V and J genes are TRBV5-1 and TRBJ2-1, with 7 bases lining up with TRBD1. The CDR3 runs 18 residues. The germline V gene encodes CDR1 SGHRS and CDR2 YFSETQ. CDR3: CASSFPGVQGSSYNEQFF. CDR3 coding DNA: TGTGCCAGCAGCTTCCCTGGGGTACAGGGGAGCTCCTACAATGAGCAGTTCTTC.

This clonotype was counted at least ten times. The chain joins TRBV4-1 to TRBJ1-1; D not certain. V lost 0 bases and J 1 base, leaving 12 bases between the germline ends. Germline V lookup: CDR1 MGHRA, CDR2 YSYEKL. The CDR3 sequence is 16 residues long. The CDR3 coding sequence is TGCGCCAGCAGCCAAGATTTCATCATCGGGAACACTGAAGCTTTCTTT. The encoded protein is CASSQDFIIGNTEAFF.

This clonotype has ten or more counts. The V call is TRBV6-6, the J call TRBJ2-2, with D perhaps TRBD1 (5 bases). There are 16 residues in the CDR3. Germline V CDR1 and CDR2: MNHNY, SVGAGI (reference sequence). Between the trimmed V and J ends, which lost 1 base and 3 bases, there was a span of 12 bases. The CDR3 loop reads CASSYFGRGDTGELFF. DNA for the CDR3: TGTGCCAGCAGTTACTTCGGAAGGGGCGACACCGGGGAGCTGTTTTTT.

This clonotype was seen many times. The chain links TRBV7-9 to TRBJ1-1; 10 bases align to TRBD1. The ends lost 5 bases at V and 6 bases at J; junction bases unmatched: 9. This CDR3 contains 15 residues. Germline values: CDR1 SEHNR, CDR2 FQNEAQ (reference sequence). CDR3 sequence: CASSPRDRGRAEAFF. For the CDR3, the DNA is TGTGCCAGCAGCCCCCGGGACAGGGGAAGGGCTGAAGCTTTCTTT.

This clonotype was detected ten times or more. The DNA for the CDR3 is TGCGCCAGCAGCCGCGGGACAGGCCAAGAAGCTTTCTTT. It specifies CASSRGTGQEAFF. This rearrangement joins TRBV5-1 to TRBJ1-1; 8 positions agree with TRBD1. The J segment lost 8 bases and the V segment lost 4 bases, leaving 7 bases of the junction unmatched. Germline values: CDR1 SGHRS, CDR2 YFSETQ. The CDR3 totals 13 residues.

This clonotype was counted ten times or more. The chain carries TRBV20-1 and TRBJ2-3, with 8 bases fitting TRBD2. Germline V lookup: CDR1 DFQATT, CDR2 SNEGSKA (reference sequence). V trimming: 2 bases; J trimming: 4 bases; junction bases outside the gene matches: 8. This CDR3 has 15 residues. The CDR3 coding sequence is TGCAGTGCTAGATACATAGCGGGGATCGCAGATACGCAGTATTTT. Amino acids: CSARYIAGIADTQYF.

This clonotype was counted many times. The chain uses TRBV5-1 and TRBJ2-3; the match to TRBD2 covers 7 bases. V was pared by 0 bases and J by 4 bases, with 2 bases of the junction left unmatched. The germline V gene encodes CDR1 SGHRS and CDR2 YFSETQ. The CDR3 extends over 14 amino acids. Written as DNA, the CDR3 is TGCGCCAGCAGCTTGGGCGGACTAGCAGATACGCAGTATTTT. It is translated as CASSLGGLADTQYF.

This clonotype was counted many times. This sequence joins TRBV5-5 and TRBJ1-6; maybe TRBD1 (6 bases). V was cut by 0 bases and J by 7 bases, with 8 bases left in between. The CDR3 has 14 amino acids. Germline CDR1 is SGHKS and CDR2 is YYEKEE (reference sequence). The CDR3 nucleotides are TGTGCCAGCAGCTTGGGACAGGAGAATTCACCCCTCCACTTT. Protein: CASSLGQENSPLHF.

This clonotype was observed many times. The rearrangement joins TRBV27 to TRBJ1-5; no reliable D call. V was trimmed by 6 bases and J by 3 bases, leaving 6 bases between them. From germline, CDR1 is MNHEY and CDR2 SMNVEV (reference sequence). There are 12 residues in the CDR3. CDR3 region: CASRGFNQPQHF. DNA for the CDR3: TGTGCCAGCAGGGGTTTCAATCAGCCCCAGCATTTT.

In its sample, this clonotype was seen many times. The V call is TRBV7-9, the J call TRBJ1-5, with TRBD1 identical over 10 bases. Trimming took 5 bases from V and 11 from J; bases not matched to a gene: 9. This CDR3 is built from 14 residues. The germline CDR1 and CDR2 sequences are SEHNR and FQNEAQ (reference sequence). CDR3 sequence reads: CASSAGTGESAQHF. The CDR3 region has the DNA TGTGCCAGCAGCGCGGGGACAGGGGAATCAGCCCAGCATTTT.

This clonotype has ten or more counts. The J gene is TRBJ1-4, the V gene TRBV5-1; 7 bases map to TRBD1. The CDR3 extends over 15 amino acids. J gave up 4 bases and V 0 bases, and 3 bases lay outside the gene matches. CDR1 is SGHRS and CDR2 is YFSETQ in the germline V gene. The CDR3 nucleotides read TGCGCCAGCAGCTTGGTGGGGACAGTTAATGAAAAACTGTTTTTT. Its protein is CASSLVGTVNEKLFF.

This clonotype was picked up many times. The chain recombines TRBV20-1 with TRBJ2-3; D gene unclear. Germline CDR1 is DFQATT and CDR2 is SNEGSKA (reference sequence). The CDR3 has 13 residues. V shed 1 base and J shed 6 bases, with 11 bases lying between them. In DNA, the CDR3 is TGCAGTGCTAGAGGCACCGCACCTGATACGCAGTATTTT. Amino acids: CSARGTAPDTQYF.

This clonotype was detected ten times or more. This chain joins TRBV7-2 and TRBJ1-4; perhaps TRBD1 as D (6 bases). Germline loops: CDR1 SGHTA, CDR2 FQGNSA. This CDR3 contains 16 residues. Trimming shortened V by 6 bases and J by 0 bases, and 14 bases separated the two germline ends. CDR3 nucleotides: TGTGCCAGCAGAAGGAGGGGGGTTGCAACTAATGAAAAACTGTTTTTT. Amino acid sequence: CASRRRGVATNEKLFF.

This clonotype has ten or more counts. The CDR3 is CASSLRLEGGQAFF. CDR3 nucleotide sequence: TGTGCCAGCAGTTTAAGGCTAGAGGGGGGGCAAGCTTTCTTT. The V gene is TRBV12-3 or TRBV12-4, the J gene TRBJ1-1, with a possible D match to TRBD1 (6 bases). The CDR3 extends over 14 amino acids. The V end lost 2 bases, the J end lost 9 bases, and 16 bases lay between the germline ends.

This clonotype has ten or more counts. The rearrangement joins TRBV5-1 to TRBJ1-1; TRBD1 agrees at 8 bases. Germline CDR1 is SGHRS and CDR2 is YFSETQ. CDR3 length equals 14 residues. V lost 2 bases to trimming and J lost 7 bases; unmatched junction nucleotides: 7. The CDR3 sequence: CASSLLGTGLEAFF. The CDR3 bases are TGCGCCAGCAGCTTACTAGGGACAGGTCTTGAAGCTTTCTTT.

In this sample, this clonotype turned up many times. The V gene is TRBV4-1, the J gene TRBJ1-2; D remains unclear. Germline V lookup: CDR1 MGHRA, CDR2 YSYEKL. CDR3 length: 14 residues. V shed 3 bases and J shed 6 bases, with 14 bases lying between them. This chain's CDR3 is CASSHGRITDGYTF. CDR3 in DNA: TGCGCCAGCAGCCACGGCAGGATTACGGATGGCTACACCTTC.

The sample holds many counts of this clonotype. The gene calls are TRBV29-1 and TRBJ2-7, with unresolved D. Germline assignment: CDR1 SQVTM and CDR2 ANQGSEA. The CDR3 has 12 residues. Trimming took off 0 bases at V and 5 bases at J, with 8 bases between the two ends. The CDR3 DNA sequence: TGCAGCGTTGAAGAGGGGAACGACGAGCAGTACTTC. Protein product: CSVEEGNDEQYF.

This clonotype was detected ten times or more. This chain uses TRBV12-3 or TRBV12-4 with TRBJ1-1; TRBD1 might be the D (6 bases). The CDR3 length is 13 residues. Trimming cost V 3 bases and J 3 bases, with 8 bases left between them. CDR3 in amino acids: CASSLEGDTEAFF. In DNA, the CDR3 is TGTGCCAGCAGTTTGGAGGGGGACACTGAAGCTTTCTTT.

Ten or more counts support this clonotype. The chain employs TRBV5-1 and TRBJ2-3; 8 bases align to TRBD2. The junction had 12 bases not matched to a gene; V was cut back by 8 bases and J by 4 bases. This CDR3 is 15 amino acids long. Germline CDR1 is SGHRS and CDR2 is YFSETQ. CDR3 in amino acids: CASRPTGGRADTQYF. In DNA, the CDR3 is TGCGCCAGTCGCCCTACGGGGGGGCGGGCAGATACGCAGTATTTT.

This clonotype was recorded many times. The chain couples TRBV20-1 to TRBJ2-3; D is undetermined. V was pared by 3 bases and J by 6 bases, with 10 bases between. The CDR3 has 12 residues. The germline V gene has CDR1 DFQATT and CDR2 SNEGSKA (reference sequence). The CDR3 sequence is CSASPPRDTQYF. CDR3 in DNA: TGCAGTGCTAGTCCCCCTCGGGATACGCAGTATTTT.

This clonotype was counted many times. The chain employs TRBV29-1 and TRBJ1-2; a weak D match, TRBD1 (6 bases). In germline, CDR1 is SQVTM, CDR2 ANQGSEA. The CDR3 length is 14 residues. Trimming took off 7 bases at V and 6 bases at J, with 21 bases between the two ends. CDR3 nucleotide sequence: TGCAGCGCGGGGGGCCCCGAATCTATGGATGGCTACACCTTC. This sequence encodes CSAGGPESMDGYTF.

This clonotype appeared many times. This sequence joins TRBV7-2 and TRBJ2-2; tentative D call: TRBD2 (6 bases). The CDR3 is made up of 13 amino acids. CDR1 is SGHTA, CDR2 FQGNSA, per germline. Trimming left V 5 bases short and J 5 bases short, with 9 bases between. CDR3 coding DNA: TGTGCCAGCAGCATGACTAGGACCGGGGAGCTGTTTTTT. Translation: CASSMTRTGELFF.

In this sample, this clonotype turned up many times. The V gene is TRBV5-1, the J gene TRBJ1-4, with TRBD1 as a possible D gene (5 bases). The V gene's germline CDR1 is SGHRS and CDR2 YFSETQ. Trimming stripped 0 bases from V and 4 bases from J, with 16 bases between. The CDR3 contains 17 residues. Here the CDR3 DNA reads TGCGCCAGCAGCTTGGCCGCATCAGGGACGGGTAATGAAAAACTGTTTTTT. Translated, it gives CASSLAASGTGNEKLFF.

This clonotype was seen repeatedly, ten times or more. The rearrangement uses TRBV24-1 and TRBJ1-1, with 7 bases that match TRBD1. V dropped 4 bases and J dropped 4; count of bases not matched to a gene: 2. The CDR3 extends over 13 amino acids. The germline V gene encodes CDR1 KGHDR and CDR2 SFDVKD. The chain's CDR3 is CATSDRDSTEAFF. The CDR3 DNA reads TGTGCCACCAGTGACCGGGACAGCACTGAAGCTTTCTTT.